This T cell receptor beta chain originates from a study of blood T cell repertoires in COVID-19 (TCRdb year 2020). In terms of the full investigation: The collaborator samples originated in the United States, Italy and Spain and spanned the acute and convalescent phases of COVID-19. The material from the prospective study consisted of cDNA or gDNA derived from T cells, B-cell-depleted T cells, or PBMCs. Deeply sampled blood TCRbeta repertoires from subjects exposed to, actively infected with, or recovered from COVID-19 were included in the dataset. The repertoires were released in a freely available public database intended as a resource for research on the immune response to SARS-CoV-2. Samples came from the ongoing ImmuneRACE study (first 160 participants) plus 1,254 subjects from 6 global collaborators. Sample metadata almost always included a de-identified subject ID, COVID-19 status, age in years and sex. Where HLA class I and class II types were available, the types were taken from metadata supplied by the sample provider, not from assay-based typing. On the study overall, not on this receptor specifically: The amount of clinical and demographic metadata varied by source and participant and was provided uncurated.

For CDR1 and CDR2, the germline V gene lists MNHEY and SVGAGI. V and J are truncated by 6 bases and 5 bases respectively, leaving an intervening sequence of 7 bases. From its cysteine to its phenylalanine, the CDR3 spans 11 amino acids. The sequence is cut down to CDR3 DNA, 33 bases in frame from base 1. Worth noting for this clone: Its antigen remains undetermined. Per-base quality was not reported, and no clone a single base away is much larger than it.

Enrolling through a virtual design, the prospective study's participants ranged in age from roughly 18 to 90 years and lived across roughly 24 United States geographic areas. To assign participants to cohorts, the prospective study relied on clinical history that participants themselves reported in a screening survey and a study questionnaire. ImmuneRACE Cohort 3 recovered participants were defined by two consecutive negative NP/OP PCR tests, healthcare professional clearance, or symptom resolution. In the prospective study, whole blood, serum and a nasopharyngeal or oropharyngeal swab were collected from each participant by mobile phlebotomists. Over an approximately two-month period, participants in the prospective study had the option of providing additional blood draws and questionnaires. Before DNA extraction, blood samples from the prospective study were shipped at room temperature or frozen.

TCRbeta CDR3 regions were amplified from genomic DNA using the immunoSEQ Assay, a bias-controlled multiplex PCR. The study's processing was this. The number of nucleated cells in each sample was estimated from the amplification of reference gene primers within the assay. To quantify the absolute abundance of each unique TCRbeta CDR3 rearrangement, sequence reads were collapsed and filtered. For each sample, productive Simpson clonality was calculated by taking the square root of Simpson's diversity index across productive rearrangements. What TCRdb holds here is the immuneACCESS table cut down to in-frame rearrangements. Part of the clones is not present; checked against another copy, under half of the missing clones reflect an unresolved V gene, and the others are unexplained. V and J calls and clone size follow that table, whereas D and trimming were derived from the DNA. This sample gives about 480,000 clones in total; roughly 90% of them show up just once. Of the sample, 1.5% to 2% falls within the top ten clones.

The sample comprised PBMCs or T cells enriched from blood (not recorded which). The chain couples TRBV6-5 to TRBJ1-2; the best D guess is TRBD1, with 5 bases matching. The sequence was obtained from a middle-aged woman who had recovered from COVID-19. In nucleotide form, the sequence is TGTGCCAGCAGGTCAGGGTATGGCTACACCTTC. Protein translation: CASRSGYGYTF.